This passage covers 4 T cell receptor beta chains from one sample sequenced in a study of OX40 agonist ivuxolimab in advanced cancers. Profiled with immunoSEQ multiplex PCR; TCRdb holds only in-frame clones, not every one. The sample comprises around 26,000 clones, 80% to 90% of which are singletons, and 15% to 20% rests with the top ten. Here the sequenced sample was CD4+ or CD8+ T cells sorted from blood, taken in a trial of the OX40 agonist ivuxolimab. Receptor source: an adult with an advanced solid tumor such as melanoma, head and neck, liver or kidney cancer.

The chain carries TRBV13 and TRBJ2-7; a possible D gene is TRBD1 (5 bases). This CDR3 spans 12 amino acids. Trimming cost V 5 bases and J 4 bases, with 9 bases left between them. The germline gives CDR1 PRHDT, CDR2 FYEKMQ (reference sequence). The CDR3 sequence is CASSIRQYEQYF. In DNA, the CDR3 is TGTGCCAGCAGCATAAGACAGTACGAGCAGTACTTC.

The chain couples TRBV6-1 to TRBJ2-7; TRBD2 matches 7 bases. The CDR3 totals 15 residues. V lost 6 bases to trimming and J lost 6 bases; unmatched junction nucleotides: 14. Germline V CDR1 and CDR2: MNHNS, SASEGT. The DNA for the CDR3 is TGTGCCAGCAGCTTTCACTCGACTAGCCTACGCGAGCAGTACTTC. Its protein is CASSFHSTSLREQYF.

The rearrangement uses TRBV9 and TRBJ1-4; maybe TRBD1 (5 bases). V was pared by 4 bases and J by 5 bases, with 15 bases between. The germline gives CDR1 SGDLS, CDR2 YYNGEE. The CDR3 consists of 15 residues. For the CDR3, the DNA is TGTGCCAGCAGCTTCTCCGGGACGGCGAATGAAAAACTGTTTTTT. Translated, it gives CASSFSGTANEKLFF.

The chain recombines TRBV11-2 with TRBJ2-3; TRBD2 agrees at 10 bases. V shed 1 base, J shed 5 bases, and the junction held 3 bases outside the gene matches. Looked up from germline, CDR1 is SGHAT and CDR2 is FQNNGV. The CDR3 spans 15 residues. The chain's CDR3 is CASSLVASGRDTQYF. The CDR3 DNA is TGTGCCAGCAGCTTAGTAGCTAGCGGGAGAGATACGCAGTATTTT. Full variable domain (remainder filled in from reference TRBV11-2 and TRBJ2-3): EAGVAQSPRYKIIEKRQSVAFWCNPISGHATLYWYQQILGQGPKLLIQFQNNGVVDDSQLPKDRFSAERLKGVDSTLKIQPAKLEDSAVYLCASSLVASGRDTQYFGPGTRLTVL.